This T cell receptor (beta chain) was identified during a study of shared clonotypes between healthy human individuals. Sequencing used immunoSEQ multiplex PCR; TCRdb keeps in-frame clones, though not all of them. The table records a few million clones, over 85% of them present only once. Germline assignment: CDR1 SGHRS and CDR2 YFSETQ. V lost 4 bases and J lost 1, with 15 bases in between. The CDR3 runs to 15 residues. There were only Caucasian adults among the donors, and all lived in Nashville, Tennessee. Study conclusions and caveats: The study found lower generation probabilities in non-shared clonotypes than in those shared by all four donors.

As regards this clone: Its antigen is not identified.

This clonotype originated in a man aged 18 to 29 in good health. The chain carries TRBV5-1 and TRBJ2-7; D may be TRBD2 (5 bases). Sequencing was carried out using naive CD4+ T cells sorted from blood. Stated subset: CD45RA+ positively selected. In DNA, the CDR3 is TGCGCCAGCAGCCGTCTTTCAGGAGGATCCTACGAGCAGTACTTC. It encodes CASSRLSGGSYEQYF.